The 30 T cell receptor beta chains listed next were all sequenced from one sample in a study of human T cells and chemical hapten exposure (dated by TCRdb to 2020 to 2022). The library was built by means of RACE. These reads were obtained on a NextSeq 500. TCRdb's own reprocessing of the public reads used fastp at Q25 and MiXCR and kept productive beta chains. Each record represents a unique CDR3 protein, reported with the most common genes and DNA among its rows. In all, the sample holds 130,000 or so distinct CDR3 sequences, and approximately 9.1% of those were seen once. The ten top clones hold about 2% of the sample. Taken with the paper, the label for time point translates to: healthy volunteer bleed at 2 weeks. Total RNA was isolated from unfractionated whole blood collected in Tempus Blood RNA tubes. The sequencing sample was made of whole blood. The receptors stem from a male donor in good health. Some clones in this sample may be carry-over from other donors' samples.

The chain is built from TRBV5-1 and TRBJ2-5; D remains unclear. Trimming removed 5 bases at V and 3 bases at J, with 11 bases between. Per the germline V gene, CDR1 is SGHRS and CDR2 is YFSETQ. The CDR3 loop spans 13 amino acids. In DNA, the CDR3 is TGCGCCAGCAGTCCAGGTTGGGAAGAGACCCAGTACTTC. Translated: CASSPGWEETQYF.

The chain has TRBV12-3 or TRBV12-4 and TRBJ2-2, with a weak D call TRBD2 (5 bases). The CDR3 covers 11 residues. Trimming stripped 8 bases from V and 7 bases from J, with 8 bases between. CDR3 loop: CASVRVGELFF. In DNA, the CDR3 is TGTGCCAGCGTGAGGGTCGGGGAGCTGTTTTTT.

The rearrangement links TRBV4-1 to TRBJ1-2; 8 nucleotides line up with TRBD1. CDR3 length: 14 amino acids. Losses at the gene ends were 2 bases for V and 2 bases for J; bases not matched to a gene: 1. Germline CDR1 MGHRA, CDR2 YSYEKL. The CDR3 DNA follows: TGCGCCAGCAGCCAACGACAGGGGAACTATGGCTACACCTTC. This encodes CASSQRQGNYGYTF.

In its sample, this clonotype was seen many times. The chain uses TRBV9 and TRBJ2-3; a weak D match, TRBD2 (5 bases). Germline CDR1 SGDLS, CDR2 YYNGEE. This CDR3 is built from 14 residues. The germline V and J ends were trimmed by 1 base and 2 bases, with 8 bases remaining between them. The CDR3 sequence: CASSVNRDTDTQYF. CDR3 bases: TGTGCCAGCAGCGTAAATCGGGACACAGATACGCAGTATTTT.

The table lists this clonotype with a few counts. This chain joins TRBV5-1 and TRBJ2-1, with a weak D call TRBD1 (6 bases). V was shortened by 3 bases and J by 1 base, with 14 bases between the two germline ends. CDR3 length equals 16 residues. Germline V gene sequence: CDR1 SGHRS, CDR2 YFSETQ. As DNA, the CDR3 is TGCGCCAGCAGCTCAAGGACAGCCTATTCCTACAATGAGCAGTTCTTC. It encodes CASSSRTAYSYNEQFF.

This clonotype showed up just a few times. The V and J genes are TRBV12-3 or TRBV12-4 and TRBJ2-7; TRBD1 matches 11 bases. V shed 4 bases, J shed 6 bases, and the junction held 5 bases outside the gene matches. There are 14 residues in the CDR3. The CDR3 DNA reads TGTGCCAGCAGTTCTTGGACAGGGGGCTTCGAGCAGTACTTC. Translating it yields CASSSWTGGFEQYF.

A few counts support this clonotype. The genes are TRBV19 and TRBJ1-5; D uncertain. CDR1 and CDR2 from the germline V gene are LNHDA and SQIVND (reference sequence). V lost 3 bases to trimming and J lost 3 bases, with 12 bases between them. The CDR3 covers 15 residues. CDR3 amino acids: CASSIRRQHNQPQHF. The DNA of the CDR3 is TGTGCCAGTAGTATTAGGCGGCAGCACAATCAGCCCCAGCATTTT.

This sequence joins TRBV29-1 and TRBJ2-1; perhaps TRBD2 as D (7 bases). The ends were cut back, 6 bases at V and 2 bases at J, with 14 bases in the middle. The germline V gene encodes CDR1 SQVTM and CDR2 ANQGSEA. The CDR3 consists of 14 residues. CDR3 protein: CSVPGGATYNEQFF. The CDR3 bases are TGCAGCGTACCTGGGGGGGCTACCTACAATGAGCAGTTCTTC.

This clonotype occurred many times. The V call is TRBV4-3, the J call TRBJ2-3; a possible D gene is TRBD2 (5 bases). Per the germline V gene, CDR1 is LGHNA and CDR2 is YSLEER. Trimming left V 4 bases short and J 0 bases short, with 11 bases between. The CDR3 runs to 15 residues. The DNA of the CDR3 is TGCGCCAGCAGCCTAGGACTTTTGAGCACAGATACGCAGTATTTT. This codes for CASSLGLLSTDTQYF.

The rearrangement joins TRBV5-1 to TRBJ2-1, with D perhaps matching TRBD2 (6 bases). Per germline, CDR1 SGHRS and CDR2 YFSETQ. Trimming pared 2 bases from V and 2 bases from J, leaving 14 bases between. CDR3 length: 16 amino acids. The CDR3 DNA reads TGCGCCAGCAGCTTACGAAGACTAGTTGCCTACAATGAGCAGTTCTTC. Its translation: CASSLRRLVAYNEQFF. Combining the CDR3 with reference TRBV5-1 and TRBJ2-1 gives the whole variable domain KAGVTQTPRYLIKTRGQQVTLSCSPISGHRSVSWYQQTPGQGLQFLFEYFSETQRNKGNFPGRFSGRQFSNSRSEMNVSTLELGDSALYLCASSLRRLVAYNEQFFGPGTRLTVL.

V and J are TRBV29-1 and TRBJ1-5; D may be TRBD1 (5 bases). The CDR3 runs 15 residues. Germline V CDR1 and CDR2: SQVTM, ANQGSEA. Trimming stripped 5 bases from V and 2 bases from J, with 16 bases between. CDR3 residues: CSVSLDGGGNQPQHF. In DNA form, the CDR3 reads TGCAGCGTTTCCCTGGACGGGGGGGGCAATCAGCCCCAGCATTTT.

This clonotype showed up just a few times. V and J are TRBV5-1 and TRBJ2-1; 14 nucleotides match TRBD2. There are 16 residues in the CDR3. In germline, CDR1 is SGHRS, CDR2 YFSETQ. J lost 7 bases, V lost 4 bases, and 7 bases had no gene match. In DNA form, the CDR3 reads TGCGCCAGCAGCAGTCAGACTAGCGGGGGGGCAAATGAGCAGTTCTTC. Amino acids: CASSSQTSGGANEQFF.

The gene calls are TRBV5-1 and TRBJ2-1, with 14 bases matching TRBD2. Germline trimming cut 3 bases from V and 9 bases from J; bases unmatched to any gene: 5. The CDR3 consists of 15 residues. CDR1 is SGHRS and CDR2 is YFSETQ in the germline V gene. The CDR3 sequence is CASSSGLAGAGEQFF. Here the CDR3 DNA reads TGCGCCAGCAGCTCGGGACTAGCGGGAGCGGGTGAGCAGTTCTTC. Full variable domain (outside the CDR3, taken from reference TRBV5-1 and TRBJ2-1): KAGVTQTPRYLIKTRGQQVTLSCSPISGHRSVSWYQQTPGQGLQFLFEYFSETQRNKGNFPGRFSGRQFSNSRSEMNVSTLELGDSALYLCASSSGLAGAGEQFFGPGTRLTVL.

The CDR3 DNA reads TGTGCCAGCAGCCCACCAGGGTATGGCTACACCTTC. It specifies CASSPPGYGYTF. This rearrangement joins TRBV5-4 to TRBJ1-2, with a possible D match to TRBD1 (5 bases). Germline-derived CDR1 and CDR2 are SGHNT and YYREEE (reference sequence). V lost 4 bases, J lost 5 bases, and 9 bases lay in between. CDR3 length equals 12 residues.

This clonotype was seen repeatedly, ten times or more. The gene calls are TRBV7-9 and TRBJ2-1; no clear D gene. CDR3 size: 15 residues. The germline CDR1 and CDR2 sequences are SEHNR and FQNEAQ (reference sequence). Trimming stripped 4 bases from V and 0 bases from J, with 10 bases between. CDR3 DNA: TGTGCCAGCAGCTCCCAGGAGAGCTCCTACAATGAGCAGTTCTTC. This sequence encodes CASSSQESSYNEQFF.

This clonotype has ten or more counts. The chain recombines TRBV27 with TRBJ1-5, with 7 nucleotides matching TRBD1. This CDR3 contains 15 residues. Germline V gives CDR1 MNHEY, CDR2 SMNVEV (reference sequence). Trimming at V came to 0 bases and at J to 6 bases, leaving 5 bases not matched to a gene. The CDR3 region is CASSLSAGGGQPQHF. CDR3 DNA: TGTGCCAGCAGTTTATCTGCAGGGGGGGGTCAGCCCCAGCATTTT.

This clonotype showed up just a few times. V and J are TRBV9 and TRBJ1-1; 7 nucleotides line up with TRBD1. V was clipped by 0 bases and J by 3 bases; unmatched bases: 5. The germline CDR1 and CDR2 sequences are SGDLS and YYNGEE. The CDR3 extends over 15 amino acids. Written as DNA, the CDR3 is TGTGCCAGCAGCGTAGGGGACAGAGGGCACACTGAAGCTTTCTTT. Translated, it gives CASSVGDRGHTEAFF.

The genes are TRBV7-6 and TRBJ1-1; no reliable D call. CDR3 length: 13 residues. CDR1 and CDR2 from the germline V gene are SGHVS and FNYEAQ. The V end was cut by 0 bases, the J end by 8 bases, with 10 bases between. This chain's CDR3 is CASSLADGREAFF. In nucleotides, the CDR3 is TGTGCCAGCAGCTTAGCGGACGGGCGGGAAGCTTTCTTT.

There are a few counts of this clonotype. The genes are TRBV20-1 and TRBJ2-3; TRBD2 matches 11 bases. The germline V gene has CDR1 DFQATT and CDR2 SNEGSKA (reference sequence). This CDR3 comprises 15 residues. The ends lost 4 bases at V and 1 base at J; junction bases unmatched: 4. CDR3 residues: CSAKGTSGRTDTQYF. In nucleotides, the CDR3 is TGCAGTGCTAAAGGGACTAGCGGACGCACAGATACGCAGTATTTT.

V is TRBV7-2 and J is TRBJ2-7, with 8 bases matching TRBD1. In germline, CDR1 is SGHTA, CDR2 FQGNSA. The V segment lost 1 base and the J segment 4 bases; nucleotides outside the gene matches: 6. This CDR3 comprises 15 residues. The CDR3 DNA is TGTGCCAGCAGCTTAGTGGCAGGGGGCGGTTACGAGCAGTACTTC. It translates to CASSLVAGGGYEQYF. The variable domain in full, completed from reference TRBV7-2 and TRBJ2-7, reads GAGVSQSPSNKVTEKGKDVELRCDPISGHTALYWYRQSLGQGLEFLIYFQGNSAPDKSGLPSDRFSAERTGGSVSTLTIQRTQQEDSAVYLCASSLVAGGGYEQYFGPGTRLTVT.

This clonotype was seen more than once but under ten times. V gene TRBV12-3 or TRBV12-4 combines with J gene TRBJ1-1; 10 bases are shared with TRBD1. V was clipped by 3 bases and J by 2 bases; unmatched bases: 3. There are 15 residues in the CDR3. The CDR3 DNA reads TGTGCCAGCAGTTTGACAGGGGGCAGAAACACTGAAGCTTTCTTT. This encodes CASSLTGGRNTEAFF.

The V and J genes are TRBV7-9 and TRBJ2-1, with D tentatively TRBD2 (10 bases). The CDR3 extends over 20 amino acids. Between the trimmed V and J ends, which lost 4 bases and 7 bases, there was a span of 32 bases. Per germline, CDR1 SEHNR and CDR2 FQNEAQ (reference sequence). In DNA form, the CDR3 reads TGTGCCAGCAGCTCAACCGGGACAGGGATAAGCGGGGGGGCTCGGAATGAGCAGTTCTTC. It specifies CASSSTGTGISGGARNEQFF.

This clonotype was observed a few times. The V gene is TRBV5-1, the J gene TRBJ2-7, with a possible D match to TRBD1 (6 bases). V dropped 3 bases and J dropped 5 bases, with 24 bases sitting between them. Germline CDR1 is SGHRS and CDR2 is YFSETQ. The CDR3 runs 17 residues. CDR3 loop: CASSSTKEHREANEQYF. The CDR3 nucleotides read TGCGCCAGCAGCTCAACGAAAGAGCACAGGGAAGCGAACGAGCAGTACTTC.

Points on this clonotype: The junction departs from germline at one end; a sequencing error may be responsible. The chain joins TRBV7-2 to TRBJ2-3; D assignment may be TRBD1 or TRBD2 (5 bases each). The germline CDR1 and CDR2 sequences are SGHTA and FQGNSA. The CDR3 runs to 14 residues. The CDR3 coding sequence is TGTGACAGCAGCTCACCGGGACCTTGGTATACGCAGTATTTT. Encoded protein: CDSSSPGPWYTQYF.

The V and J genes are TRBV12-3 or TRBV12-4 and TRBJ2-7, with TRBD2 matching over 11 bases. V lost 5 bases, J lost 3 bases, and 12 bases stayed unmatched. The CDR3 extends over 17 amino acids. This CDR3 is CASSDLTSGANYYEQYF. The CDR3 DNA reads as TGTGCCAGCAGTGACTTGACTAGCGGGGCAAATTACTACGAGCAGTACTTC.

The gene calls are TRBV6-1 and TRBJ2-2; 13 positions agree with TRBD2. CDR3 size: 14 residues. After removal of 11 bases from V and 5 bases from J, the junction contained 5 bases not matched to a gene. CDR1 is MNHNS, CDR2 SASEGT, per germline. The CDR3 sequence is CAARGLAGTGELFF. The CDR3 nucleotides read TGTGCCGCGCGGGGACTAGCGGGAACCGGGGAGCTGTTTTTT.

This clonotype was seen only a few times. The V call is TRBV6-2 or TRBV6-3, the J call TRBJ2-7; 13 nucleotides match TRBD2. The V gene's germline CDR1 is MNHEY and CDR2 SVGEGT. This CDR3 comprises 15 residues. V gave up 4 bases and J gave up 2 bases; unmatched junction bases: 2. The CDR3 sequence: CASSWTSGGTYEQYF. The DNA for the CDR3 is TGTGCCAGCAGTTGGACTAGCGGGGGTACCTACGAGCAGTACTTC.

This clonotype occurred many times. The V call is TRBV7-8, the J call TRBJ1-2; 7 bases map to TRBD1. Germline lookup yields CDR1 SGHVS and CDR2 FQNEAQ. The V gene end was trimmed by 5 bases and the J gene end by 3 bases; junction bases not matched to a gene: 12. This CDR3 spans 16 amino acids. CDR3 sequence reads: CASSIQLTGTYYGYTF. In DNA form, the CDR3 reads TGTGCCAGCAGCATTCAATTGACAGGGACCTACTATGGCTACACCTTC.

The CDR3 bases are TGCAGTGCTCCTTATACTAGCATGAACGAGCAGTACTTC. Residues: CSAPYTSMNEQYF. This chain connects TRBV20-1 to TRBJ2-7; D possibly corresponds to TRBD2 (6 bases). Looked up from germline, CDR1 is DFQATT and CDR2 is SNEGSKA (reference sequence). Trimming cost V 5 bases and J 5 bases, with 16 bases left between them. This CDR3 contains 13 residues.

This clonotype was picked up many times. The chain is built from TRBV7-9 and TRBJ2-2, with D hard to call. Trimming shortened V by 1 base and J by 6 bases, and 6 bases separated the two germline ends. Germline values: CDR1 SEHNR, CDR2 FQNEAQ (reference sequence). There are 13 residues in the CDR3. CDR3 coding DNA: TGTGCCAGCAGCTTAGTCACGTCCGGGGAGCTGTTTTTT. This codes for CASSLVTSGELFF.